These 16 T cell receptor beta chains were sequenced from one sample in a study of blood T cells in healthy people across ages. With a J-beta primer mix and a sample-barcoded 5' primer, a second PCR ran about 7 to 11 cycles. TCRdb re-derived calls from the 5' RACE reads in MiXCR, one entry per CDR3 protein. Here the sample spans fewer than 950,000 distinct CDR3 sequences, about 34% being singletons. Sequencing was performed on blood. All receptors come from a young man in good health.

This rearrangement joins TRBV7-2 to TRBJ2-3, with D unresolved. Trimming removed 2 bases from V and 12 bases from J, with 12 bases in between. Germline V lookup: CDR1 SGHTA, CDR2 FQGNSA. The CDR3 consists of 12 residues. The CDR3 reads CASSLLGLLQYF. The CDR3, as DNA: TGTGCCAGCAGCTTATTAGGTCTCCTCCAGTATTTT.

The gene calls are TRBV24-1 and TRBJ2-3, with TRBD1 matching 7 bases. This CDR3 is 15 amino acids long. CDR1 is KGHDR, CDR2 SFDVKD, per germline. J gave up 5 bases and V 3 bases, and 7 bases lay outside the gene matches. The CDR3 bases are TGTGCCACCAGTGATACGGGACAGAAACGAGATACGCAGTATTTT. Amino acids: CATSDTGQKRDTQYF.

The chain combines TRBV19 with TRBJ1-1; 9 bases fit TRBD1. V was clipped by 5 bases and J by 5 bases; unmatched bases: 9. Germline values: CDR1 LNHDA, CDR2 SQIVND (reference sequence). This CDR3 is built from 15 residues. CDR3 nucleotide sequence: TGTGCCAGTAGTGCCCAGACAGGGGGTAGAACTGAAGCTTTCTTT. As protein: CASSAQTGGRTEAFF.

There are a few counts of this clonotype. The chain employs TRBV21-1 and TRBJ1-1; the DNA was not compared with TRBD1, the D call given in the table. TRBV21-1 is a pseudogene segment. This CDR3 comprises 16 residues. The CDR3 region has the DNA TGTGCCAGCAGCAAAGCACTACAGGGGAGTAAAACTGAAGCTTTCTTT. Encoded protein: CASSKALQGSKTEAFF.

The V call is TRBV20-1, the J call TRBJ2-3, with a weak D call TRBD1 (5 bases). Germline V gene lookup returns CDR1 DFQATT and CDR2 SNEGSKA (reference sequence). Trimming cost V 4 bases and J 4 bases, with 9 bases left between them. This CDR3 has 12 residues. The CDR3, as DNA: TGCAGTGCTATGACAGATGCAGATACGCAGTATTTT. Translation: CSAMTDADTQYF.

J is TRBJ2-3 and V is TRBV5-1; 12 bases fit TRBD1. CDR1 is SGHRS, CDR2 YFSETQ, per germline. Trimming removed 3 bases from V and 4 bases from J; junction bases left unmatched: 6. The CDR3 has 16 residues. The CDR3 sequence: CASSSGTGGASDTQYF. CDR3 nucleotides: TGCGCCAGCAGCTCCGGGACAGGGGGCGCATCAGATACGCAGTATTTT.

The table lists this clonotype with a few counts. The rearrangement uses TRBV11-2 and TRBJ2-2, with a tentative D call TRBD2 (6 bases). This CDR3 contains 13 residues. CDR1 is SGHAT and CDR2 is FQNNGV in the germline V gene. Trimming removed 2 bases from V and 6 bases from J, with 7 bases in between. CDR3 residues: CASSLLAPGELFF. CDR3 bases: TGTGCCAGCAGCTTACTAGCGCCCGGGGAGCTGTTTTTT.

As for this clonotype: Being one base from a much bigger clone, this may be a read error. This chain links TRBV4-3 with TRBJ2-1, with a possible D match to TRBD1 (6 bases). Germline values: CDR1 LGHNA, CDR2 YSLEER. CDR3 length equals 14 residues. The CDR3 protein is CASSQDLQGDERFF. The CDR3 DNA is TGCGCCAGCAGCCAAGATTTACAGGGCGATGAGCGGTTCTTC.

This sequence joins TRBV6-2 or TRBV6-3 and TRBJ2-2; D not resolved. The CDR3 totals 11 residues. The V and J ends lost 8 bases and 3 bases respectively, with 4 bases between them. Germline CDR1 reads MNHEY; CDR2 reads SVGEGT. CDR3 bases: TGTGCCAGCGGCTACACCGGGGAGCTGTTTTTT. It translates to CASGYTGELFF.

Here the CDR3 reads CATSRDRVNEQFF. CDR3 sequence (DNA): TGTGCCACCAGCAGAGATCGGGTAAATGAGCAGTTCTTC. The rearrangement links TRBV15 to TRBJ2-1; D is undetermined. The germline V gene encodes CDR1 LNHNV and CDR2 YYDKDF (reference sequence). With 0 bases removed from V and 7 bases from J, the gap between germline ends came to 7 bases. This CDR3 comprises 13 residues.

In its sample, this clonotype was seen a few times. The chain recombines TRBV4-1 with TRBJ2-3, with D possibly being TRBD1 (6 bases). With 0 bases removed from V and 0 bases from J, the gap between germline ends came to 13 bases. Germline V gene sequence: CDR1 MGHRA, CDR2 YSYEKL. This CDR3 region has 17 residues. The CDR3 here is CASSQETVGASTDTQYF. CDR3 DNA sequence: TGCGCCAGCAGCCAAGAAACGGTGGGGGCAAGCACAGATACGCAGTATTTT.

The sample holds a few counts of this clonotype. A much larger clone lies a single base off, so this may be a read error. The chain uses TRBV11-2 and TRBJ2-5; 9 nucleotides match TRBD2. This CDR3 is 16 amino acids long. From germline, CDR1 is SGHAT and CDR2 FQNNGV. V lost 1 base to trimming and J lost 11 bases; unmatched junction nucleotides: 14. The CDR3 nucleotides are TGTGCCAGCAGCTTAGGGACTAGCGCCCGGGACAATGAGCAGTACTTC. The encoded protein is CASSLGTSARDNEQYF.

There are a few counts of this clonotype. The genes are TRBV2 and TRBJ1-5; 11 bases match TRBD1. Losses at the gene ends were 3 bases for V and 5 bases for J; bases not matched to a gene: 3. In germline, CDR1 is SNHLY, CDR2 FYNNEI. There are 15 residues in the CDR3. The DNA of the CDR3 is TGTGCCAGCAGTGAGGGGACAGGGGGGCATCAGCCCCAGCATTTT. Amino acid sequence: CASSEGTGGHQPQHF. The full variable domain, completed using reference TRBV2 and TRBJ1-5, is EPEVTQTPSHQVTQMGQEVILRCVPISNHLYFYWYRQILGQKVEFLVSFYNNEISEKSEIFDDQFSVERPDGSNFTLKIRSTKLEDSAMYFCASSEGTGGHQPQHFGDGTRLSIL.

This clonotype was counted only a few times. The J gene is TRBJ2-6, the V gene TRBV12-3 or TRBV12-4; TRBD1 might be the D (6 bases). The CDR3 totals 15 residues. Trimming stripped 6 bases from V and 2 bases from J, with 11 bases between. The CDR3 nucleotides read TGTGCCAGCAGGCTAGGACAGCCTGGGGCCAACGTCCTGACTTTC. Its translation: CASRLGQPGANVLTF.

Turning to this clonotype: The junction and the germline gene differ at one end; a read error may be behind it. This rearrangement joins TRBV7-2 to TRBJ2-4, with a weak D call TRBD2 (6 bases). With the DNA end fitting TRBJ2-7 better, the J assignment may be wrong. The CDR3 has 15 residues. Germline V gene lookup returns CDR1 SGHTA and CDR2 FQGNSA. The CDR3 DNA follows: TGTGCCGGCAGCTTAGCGGCGGAATTGACCTACGAGCAGTACTTC. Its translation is CAGSLAAELTYEQYF.

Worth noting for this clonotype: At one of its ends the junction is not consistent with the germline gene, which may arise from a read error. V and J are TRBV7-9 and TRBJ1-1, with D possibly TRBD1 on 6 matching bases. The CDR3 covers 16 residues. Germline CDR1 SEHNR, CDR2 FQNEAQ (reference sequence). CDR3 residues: CASSSNRQATHTGAFF. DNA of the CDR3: TGTGCCAGCAGCTCCAACCGACAGGCCACCCACACTGGAGCTTTCTTT.